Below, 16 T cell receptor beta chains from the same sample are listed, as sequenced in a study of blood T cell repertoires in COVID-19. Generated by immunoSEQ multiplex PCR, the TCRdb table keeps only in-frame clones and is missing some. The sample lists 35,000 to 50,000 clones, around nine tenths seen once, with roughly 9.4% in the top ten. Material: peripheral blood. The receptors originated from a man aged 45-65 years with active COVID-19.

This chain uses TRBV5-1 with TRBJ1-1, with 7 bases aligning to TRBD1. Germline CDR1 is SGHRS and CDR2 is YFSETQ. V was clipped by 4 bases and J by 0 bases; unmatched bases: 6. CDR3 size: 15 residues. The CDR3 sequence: CASSGDRGVNTEAFF. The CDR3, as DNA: TGCGCCAGCAGCGGGGACAGAGGGGTGAACACTGAAGCTTTCTTT.

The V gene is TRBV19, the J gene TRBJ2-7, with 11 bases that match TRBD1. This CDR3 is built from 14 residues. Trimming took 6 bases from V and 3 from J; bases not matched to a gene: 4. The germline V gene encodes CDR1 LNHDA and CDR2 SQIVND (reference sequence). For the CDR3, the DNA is TGTGCCAGTAGCTACGGGACAGGGGGCTACGAGCAGTACTTC. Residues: CASSYGTGGYEQYF.

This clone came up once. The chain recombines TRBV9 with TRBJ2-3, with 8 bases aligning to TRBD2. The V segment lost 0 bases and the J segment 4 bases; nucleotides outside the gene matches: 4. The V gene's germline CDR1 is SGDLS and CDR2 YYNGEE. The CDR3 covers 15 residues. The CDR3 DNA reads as TGTGCCAGCAGCGTAGGTAGCGGGATCCCAGATACGCAGTATTTT. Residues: CASSVGSGIPDTQYF.

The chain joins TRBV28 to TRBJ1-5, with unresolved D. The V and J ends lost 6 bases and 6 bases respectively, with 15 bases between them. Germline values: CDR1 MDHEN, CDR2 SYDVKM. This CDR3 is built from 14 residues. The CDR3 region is CASSPAQVSQPQHF. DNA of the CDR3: TGTGCCAGCAGCCCTGCCCAGGTCAGTCAGCCCCAGCATTTT.

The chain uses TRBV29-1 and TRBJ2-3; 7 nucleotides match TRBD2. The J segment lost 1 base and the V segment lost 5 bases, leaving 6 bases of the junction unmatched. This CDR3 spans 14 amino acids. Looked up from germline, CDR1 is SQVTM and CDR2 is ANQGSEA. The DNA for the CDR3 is TGCAGCGTTCTACTAGCGACGGGCACAGATACGCAGTATTTT. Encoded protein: CSVLLATGTDTQYF.

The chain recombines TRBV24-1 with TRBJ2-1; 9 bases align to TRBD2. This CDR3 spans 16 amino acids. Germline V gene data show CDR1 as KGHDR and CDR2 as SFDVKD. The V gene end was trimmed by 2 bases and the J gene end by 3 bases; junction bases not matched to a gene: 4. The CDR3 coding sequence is TGTGCCACCAGTGATTACGCGGGAGGGAACTACAATGAGCAGTTCTTC. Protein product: CATSDYAGGNYNEQFF.

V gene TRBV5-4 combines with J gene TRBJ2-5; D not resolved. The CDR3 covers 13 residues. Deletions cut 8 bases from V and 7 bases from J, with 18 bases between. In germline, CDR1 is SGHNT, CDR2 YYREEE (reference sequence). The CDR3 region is CASDDGQAGTQYF. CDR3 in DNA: TGTGCCAGTGACGATGGGCAGGCAGGGACCCAGTACTTC.

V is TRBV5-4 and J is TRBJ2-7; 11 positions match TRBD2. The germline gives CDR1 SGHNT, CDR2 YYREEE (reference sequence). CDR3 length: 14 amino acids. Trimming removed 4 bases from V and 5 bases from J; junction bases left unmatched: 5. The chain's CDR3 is CASSRTSGPNEQYF. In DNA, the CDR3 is TGTGCCAGCAGCCGGACTAGCGGGCCCAACGAGCAGTACTTC.

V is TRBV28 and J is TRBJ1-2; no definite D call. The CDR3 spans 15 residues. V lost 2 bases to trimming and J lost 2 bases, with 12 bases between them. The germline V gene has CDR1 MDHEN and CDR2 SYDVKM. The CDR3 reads CASSLGRRSNYGYTF. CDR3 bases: TGTGCCAGCAGTTTAGGAAGGAGATCGAACTATGGCTACACCTTC.

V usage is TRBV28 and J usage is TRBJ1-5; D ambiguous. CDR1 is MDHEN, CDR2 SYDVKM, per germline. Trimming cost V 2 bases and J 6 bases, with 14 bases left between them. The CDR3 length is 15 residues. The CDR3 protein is CASSLTSPGIQPQHF. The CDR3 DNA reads TGTGCCAGCAGTTTAACTTCCCCGGGGATTCAGCCCCAGCATTTT.

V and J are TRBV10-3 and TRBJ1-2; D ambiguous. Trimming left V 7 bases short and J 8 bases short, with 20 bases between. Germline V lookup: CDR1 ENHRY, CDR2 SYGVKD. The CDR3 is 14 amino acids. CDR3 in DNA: TGTGCCATCACGGATACTCGGGAAGGTGGGGGCTACACCTTC. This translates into CAITDTREGGGYTF.

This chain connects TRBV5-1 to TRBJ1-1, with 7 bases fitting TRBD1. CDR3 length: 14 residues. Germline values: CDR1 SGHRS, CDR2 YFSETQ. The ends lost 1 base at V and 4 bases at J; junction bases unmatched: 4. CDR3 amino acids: CASSLTGAGTEAFF. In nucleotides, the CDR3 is TGCGCCAGCAGCTTGACAGGGGCGGGCACTGAAGCTTTCTTT. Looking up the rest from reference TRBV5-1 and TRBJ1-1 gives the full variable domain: KAGVTQTPRYLIKTRGQQVTLSCSPISGHRSVSWYQQTPGQGLQFLFEYFSETQRNKGNFPGRFSGRQFSNSRSEMNVSTLELGDSALYLCASSLTGAGTEAFFGQGTRLTVV.

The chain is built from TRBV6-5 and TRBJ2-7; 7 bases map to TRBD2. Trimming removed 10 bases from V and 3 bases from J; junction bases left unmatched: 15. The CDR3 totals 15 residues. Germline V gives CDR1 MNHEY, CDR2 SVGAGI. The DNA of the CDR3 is TGTGCCACAAGCGGGGATTTCGGGGCGAGCTACGAGCAGTACTTC. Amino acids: CATSGDFGASYEQYF.

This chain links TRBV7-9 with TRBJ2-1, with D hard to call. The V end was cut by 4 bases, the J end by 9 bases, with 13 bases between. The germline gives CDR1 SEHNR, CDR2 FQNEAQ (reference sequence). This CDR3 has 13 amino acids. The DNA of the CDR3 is TGTGCCAGCAGCTCCTTTTGGTCGGGTGAGCAGTTCTTC. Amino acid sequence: CASSSFWSGEQFF.

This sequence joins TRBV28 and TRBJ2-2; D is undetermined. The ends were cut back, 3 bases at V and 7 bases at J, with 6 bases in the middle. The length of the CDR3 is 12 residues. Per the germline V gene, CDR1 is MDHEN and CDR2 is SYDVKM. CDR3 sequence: CASSLVVGELFF. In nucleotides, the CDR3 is TGTGCCAGCAGTTTGGTAGTCGGGGAGCTGTTTTTT.

The CDR3 region has the DNA TGTGCCAGCAGGGTTAGCGGGGGATATAGCACAGATACGCAGTATTTT. Its translation is CASRVSGGYSTDTQYF. The chain combines TRBV27 with TRBJ2-3, with 9 positions matching TRBD2. CDR3 length equals 16 residues. J gave up 0 bases and V 6 bases, and 7 bases lay outside the gene matches. Germline CDR1 reads MNHEY; CDR2 reads SMNVEV (reference sequence).